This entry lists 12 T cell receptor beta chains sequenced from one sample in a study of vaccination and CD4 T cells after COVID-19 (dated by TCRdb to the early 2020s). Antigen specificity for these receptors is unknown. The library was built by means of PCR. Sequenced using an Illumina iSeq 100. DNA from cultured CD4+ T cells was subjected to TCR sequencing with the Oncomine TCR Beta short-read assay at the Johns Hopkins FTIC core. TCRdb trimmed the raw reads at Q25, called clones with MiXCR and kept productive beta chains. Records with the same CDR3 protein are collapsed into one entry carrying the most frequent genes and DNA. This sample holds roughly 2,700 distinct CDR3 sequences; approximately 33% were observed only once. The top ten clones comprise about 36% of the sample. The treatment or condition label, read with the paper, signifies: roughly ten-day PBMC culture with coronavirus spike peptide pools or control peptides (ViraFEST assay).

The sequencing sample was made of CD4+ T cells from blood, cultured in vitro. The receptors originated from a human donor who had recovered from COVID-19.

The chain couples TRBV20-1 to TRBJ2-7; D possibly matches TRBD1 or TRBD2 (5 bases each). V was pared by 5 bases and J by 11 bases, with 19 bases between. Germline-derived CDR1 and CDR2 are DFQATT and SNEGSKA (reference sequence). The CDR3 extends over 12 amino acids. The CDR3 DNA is TGCAGTGCTTTGGGGGTCCCAGGATTGGAGTACTTC. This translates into CSALGVPGLEYF.

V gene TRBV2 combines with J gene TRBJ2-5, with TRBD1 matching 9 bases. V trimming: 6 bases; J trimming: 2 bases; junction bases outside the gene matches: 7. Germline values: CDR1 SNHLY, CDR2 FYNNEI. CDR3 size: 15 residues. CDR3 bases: TGTGCCAGCAGAGCGGACAGGGGAAGTCAAGAGACCCAGTACTTC. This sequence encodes CASRADRGSQETQYF.

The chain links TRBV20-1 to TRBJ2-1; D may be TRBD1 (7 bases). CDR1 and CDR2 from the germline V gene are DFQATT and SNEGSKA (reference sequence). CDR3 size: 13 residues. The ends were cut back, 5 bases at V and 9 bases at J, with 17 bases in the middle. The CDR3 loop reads CSARSQGGGEQFF. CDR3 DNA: TGCAGTGCTCGATCCCAGGGGGGCGGTGAGCAGTTCTTC.

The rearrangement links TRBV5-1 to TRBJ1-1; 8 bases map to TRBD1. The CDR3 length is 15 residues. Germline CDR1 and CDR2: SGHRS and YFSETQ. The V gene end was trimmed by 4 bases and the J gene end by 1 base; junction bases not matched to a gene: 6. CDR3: CASSPGTGGNTEAFF. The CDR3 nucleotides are TGCGCCAGCAGCCCTGGGACAGGTGGGAACACTGAAGCTTTCTTT.

The CDR3 protein is CSARDDGHDRVSQPQHF. The CDR3 nucleotides are TGCAGTGCTAGAGATGATGGGCACGATAGGGTTAGTCAGCCCCAGCATTTT. The V call is TRBV20-1, the J call TRBJ1-5; no firm D call. V was trimmed by 0 bases and J by 6 bases, leaving 21 bases between them. The CDR3 consists of 17 residues. Germline V CDR1 and CDR2: DFQATT, SNEGSKA (reference sequence).

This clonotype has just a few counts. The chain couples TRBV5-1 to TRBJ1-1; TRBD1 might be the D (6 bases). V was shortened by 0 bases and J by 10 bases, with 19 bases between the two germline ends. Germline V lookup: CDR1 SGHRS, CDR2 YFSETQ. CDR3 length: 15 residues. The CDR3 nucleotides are TGCGCCAGCAGCTTGGACAGTGGGGGGCAGGAGCGAGCTTTCTTT. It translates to CASSLDSGGQERAFF. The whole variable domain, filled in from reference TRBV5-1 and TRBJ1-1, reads KAGVTQTPRYLIKTRGQQVTLSCSPISGHRSVSWYQQTPGQGLQFLFEYFSETQRNKGNFPGRFSGRQFSNSRSEMNVSTLELGDSALYLCASSLDSGGQERAFFGQGTRLTVV.

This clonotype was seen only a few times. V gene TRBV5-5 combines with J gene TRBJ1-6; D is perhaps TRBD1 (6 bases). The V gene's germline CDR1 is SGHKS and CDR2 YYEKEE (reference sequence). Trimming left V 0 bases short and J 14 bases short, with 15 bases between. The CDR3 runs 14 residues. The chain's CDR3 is CASSLEQGLATLHF. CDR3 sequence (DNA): TGTGCCAGCAGCTTGGAACAGGGTCTTGCGACCCTCCACTTT.

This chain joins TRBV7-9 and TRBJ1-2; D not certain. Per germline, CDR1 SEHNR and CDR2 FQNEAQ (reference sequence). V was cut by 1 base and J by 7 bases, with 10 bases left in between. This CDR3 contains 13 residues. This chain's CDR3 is CASSLDPGGGYTF. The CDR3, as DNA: TGTGCCAGCAGCTTAGACCCGGGAGGTGGCTACACCTTC.

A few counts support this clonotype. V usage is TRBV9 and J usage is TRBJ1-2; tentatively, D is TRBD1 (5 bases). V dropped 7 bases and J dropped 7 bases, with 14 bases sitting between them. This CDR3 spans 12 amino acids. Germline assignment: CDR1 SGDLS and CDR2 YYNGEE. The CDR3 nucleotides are TGTGCCAGCTCGACAGTAACGGGTGGCTACACCTTC. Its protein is CASSTVTGGYTF.

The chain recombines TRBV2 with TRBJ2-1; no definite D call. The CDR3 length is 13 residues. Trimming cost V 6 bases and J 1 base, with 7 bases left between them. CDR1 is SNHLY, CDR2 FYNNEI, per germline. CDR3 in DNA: TGTGCCAGCAGGGCGAGGTCCTACAATGAGCAGTTCTTC. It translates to CASRARSYNEQFF.

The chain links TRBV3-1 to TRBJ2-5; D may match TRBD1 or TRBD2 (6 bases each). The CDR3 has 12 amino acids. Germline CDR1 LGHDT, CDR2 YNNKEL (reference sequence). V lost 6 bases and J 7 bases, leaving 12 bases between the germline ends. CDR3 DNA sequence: TGTGCCAGCAGGCCGGGGGCGGGGACCCAGTACTTC. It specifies CASRPGAGTQYF.

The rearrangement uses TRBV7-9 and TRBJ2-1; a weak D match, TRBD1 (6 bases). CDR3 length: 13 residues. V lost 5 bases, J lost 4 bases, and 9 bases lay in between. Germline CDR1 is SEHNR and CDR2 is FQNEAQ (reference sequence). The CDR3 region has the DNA TGTGCCAGCAGCCAGGGGTTTTACAATGAGCAGTTCTTC. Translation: CASSQGFYNEQFF.